These 19 T cell receptor beta chains share one sample of origin, sequenced in a study of blood T cell repertoires in COVID-19. Assay used: immunoSEQ multiplex PCR; TCRdb lists only in-frame clones, some missing. Among more than 150,000 clones listed, 80% to 90% were seen once. What was sequenced was peripheral blood. The receptors here all came from a woman between 35 and 50 years old with acute or convalescent COVID-19.

The V gene is TRBV19, the J gene TRBJ2-4; 12 bases map to TRBD1. The V gene's germline CDR1 is LNHDA and CDR2 SQIVND (reference sequence). There are 18 residues in the CDR3. The J segment lost 1 base and the V segment lost 3 bases, leaving 7 bases of the junction unmatched. CDR3 DNA sequence: TGTGCCAGTAGTATGGGGGACAGGGGGCGATGGGCCAAAAACATTCAGTACTTC. It yields the protein CASSMGDRGRWAKNIQYF. Drawing the rest from reference TRBV19 and TRBJ2-4, the complete variable domain is DGGITQSPKYLFRKEGQNVTLSCEQNLNHDAMYWYRQDPGQGLRLIYYSQIVNDFQKGDIAEGYSVSREKKESFPLTVTSAQKNPTAFYLCASSMGDRGRWAKNIQYFGAGTRLSVL.

Only one count was recorded for this clone. V usage is TRBV11-2 and J usage is TRBJ2-2; D is possibly TRBD1 (6 bases). The V and J ends lost 5 bases and 5 bases respectively, with 12 bases between them. Per the germline V gene, CDR1 is SGHAT and CDR2 is FQNNGV. This CDR3 comprises 14 residues. DNA of the CDR3: TGTGCCAGCAGCGTAAACAGGGATACCGGGGAGCTGTTTTTT. Protein product: CASSVNRDTGELFF.

The V call is TRBV7-8, the J call TRBJ2-2; a weak D match, TRBD2 (5 bases). This CDR3 comprises 14 residues. Germline assignment: CDR1 SGHVS and CDR2 FQNEAQ. V was cut by 1 base and J by 5 bases, with 8 bases left in between. This chain's CDR3 is CASSLDRGTGELFF. DNA of the CDR3: TGTGCCAGCAGCTTAGACAGAGGGACCGGGGAGCTGTTTTTT.

V usage is TRBV3-1 (or the pseudogene TRBV3-2) and J usage is TRBJ2-7, with 8 bases lining up with TRBD1. The CDR3 has 15 residues. The trim removed 2 bases at V and 8 bases at J, leaving 11 bases unmatched. Germline lookup yields CDR1 LGHDT and CDR2 YNNKEL (reference sequence). The CDR3 DNA reads TGTGCCAGCAGCCAAACGTGGGGGACAGGAGAAAAGCAGTACTTC. It codes for CASSQTWGTGEKQYF.

The V and J genes are TRBV10-2 and TRBJ1-5, with 12 bases matching TRBD1. The CDR3 runs 16 residues. V lost 6 bases, J lost 2 bases, and 5 bases stayed unmatched. Germline V gene data show CDR1 as WSHSY and CDR2 as SAAADI. CDR3 in DNA: TGCGCCAGCAGGAGGGACAGGGGGCTTGGCAATCAGCCCCAGCATTTT. It yields the protein CASRRDRGLGNQPQHF.

The chain carries TRBV11-1 and TRBJ1-6, with TRBD1 as a possible D gene (5 bases). The germline V and J ends were trimmed by 6 bases and 10 bases, with 16 bases remaining between them. The CDR3 runs to 14 residues. The germline V gene encodes CDR1 SGHAT and CDR2 FQDESV (reference sequence). CDR3 protein: CASRTDQGGSPLHF. For the CDR3, the DNA is TGTGCCAGCAGGACAGATCAAGGCGGATCACCCCTCCACTTT.

The CDR3 DNA is TGTGCCAGTACGGGGATCCGCGGTCAGCCCCAGCATTTT. Translating it yields CASTGIRGQPQHF. This chain uses TRBV19 with TRBJ1-5; D gene ambiguous. CDR3 size: 13 residues. CDR1 and CDR2 from the germline V gene are LNHDA and SQIVND (reference sequence). V was cut by 7 bases and J by 6 bases, with 13 bases left in between.

This chain uses TRBV24-1 with TRBJ2-7, with D possibly TRBD1 on 5 matching bases. Looked up from germline, CDR1 is KGHDR and CDR2 is SFDVKD. The length of the CDR3 is 14 residues. Trimming took 4 bases from V and 1 from J, leaving 10 bases between them. CDR3 sequence reads: CATSDPDSSYEQYF. The CDR3 bases are TGTGCCACCAGTGACCCCGACAGTTCCTACGAGCAGTACTTC.

The chain employs TRBV10-2 and TRBJ1-1, with 9 nucleotides matching TRBD1. The CDR3 runs 13 residues. Unmatched junction bases numbered 3, after V lost 6 bases and J lost 4 bases. Germline loops: CDR1 WSHSY, CDR2 SAAADI. CDR3 DNA sequence: TGCGCCAGCAGGGGACAGGGAGCCACTGAAGCTTTCTTT. This gives the protein CASRGQGATEAFF.

The rearrangement links TRBV5-4 to TRBJ2-5, with 7 bases identical to TRBD1. Trimming cost V 0 bases and J 5 bases; bases outside gene matches: 10. In germline, CDR1 is SGHNT, CDR2 YYREEE (reference sequence). CDR3 size: 16 residues. The CDR3 loop reads CASSLVLGGSGETQYF. The CDR3 DNA reads TGTGCCAGCAGCTTGGTGTTAGGGGGCTCTGGGGAGACCCAGTACTTC.

The gene calls are TRBV24-1 and TRBJ2-3, with 12 bases matching TRBD2. V lost 4 bases to trimming and J lost 3 bases; unmatched junction nucleotides: 10. The CDR3 sequence is 18 residues long. Germline CDR1 is KGHDR and CDR2 is SFDVKD. The CDR3 spells CATSDRRLAGERTDTQYF. The CDR3, as DNA: TGTGCCACCAGTGACCGACGACTAGCGGGGGAGAGGACAGATACGCAGTATTTT.

CDR3 sequence (DNA): TGTGCCAGTAGTCCTTCCGTATACAGAGGGGGTGAAGCTTTCTTT. Residues: CASSPSVYRGGEAFF. The chain combines TRBV19 with TRBJ1-1; D might be TRBD1 (6 bases). Per the germline V gene, CDR1 is LNHDA and CDR2 is SQIVND (reference sequence). The CDR3 is 15 residues long. Between the trimmed V and J ends, which lost 5 bases and 7 bases, there was a span of 20 bases.

The chain carries TRBV5-1 and TRBJ2-7; 7 bases fit TRBD2. The CDR3 length is 17 residues. Germline CDR1 reads SGHRS; CDR2 reads YFSETQ. Germline trimming cut 1 base from V and 5 bases from J; bases unmatched to any gene: 15. The chain's CDR3 is CASSLIASGGSWDEQYF. The DNA for the CDR3 is TGCGCCAGCAGCTTGATCGCTAGCGGAGGCAGTTGGGACGAGCAGTACTTC.

The rearrangement links TRBV7-3 to TRBJ2-2; 7 nucleotides line up with TRBD2. Germline-derived CDR1 and CDR2 are SGHTA and FQGTGA. V was pared by 6 bases and J by 2 bases, with 6 bases of the junction left unmatched. The CDR3 loop spans 15 amino acids. The CDR3 loop reads CASRKRDSNTGELFF. CDR3 nucleotides: TGTGCCAGCAGGAAGCGGGACTCCAACACCGGGGAGCTGTTTTTT.

This chain uses TRBV18 with TRBJ1-3; TRBD1 is a possible D gene (5 bases). With 3 bases removed from V and 0 bases from J, the gap between germline ends came to 9 bases. From germline, CDR1 is KGHSH and CDR2 LQKENI. This CDR3 region has 15 residues. CDR3 in DNA: TGTGCCAGCTCACCGGGACTGCTCTCTGGAAACACCATATATTTT. This translates into CASSPGLLSGNTIYF.

The chain is built from TRBV18 and TRBJ2-3; tentatively, D is TRBD1 (5 bases). Between the trimmed V and J ends, which lost 2 bases and 1 base, there was a span of 16 bases. Germline CDR1 is KGHSH and CDR2 is LQKENI. This CDR3 spans 17 amino acids. The CDR3 loop is CASSPSQQVGGTDTQYF. CDR3 sequence (DNA): TGTGCCAGCTCACCATCGCAACAGGTCGGTGGCACAGATACGCAGTATTTT.

The chain is built from TRBV30 and TRBJ1-2, with 7 bases identical to TRBD1. J gave up 8 bases and V 3 bases, and 9 bases lay outside the gene matches. Germline V lookup: CDR1 GTSNPN, CDR2 SVGIG (reference sequence). The CDR3 covers 13 residues. DNA for the CDR3: TGTGCCTGGAGCCCAGACAGGGCAAGGGGCTACACCTTC. Its protein product is CAWSPDRARGYTF.

The chain links TRBV3-1 (or the pseudogene TRBV3-2) to TRBJ2-3; 10 nucleotides align to TRBD2. This CDR3 contains 17 residues. The ends lost 1 base at V and 1 base at J; junction bases unmatched: 5. Germline loops: CDR1 LGHDT, CDR2 YNNKEL (reference sequence). CDR3 region: CASSQGLAGVGTDTQYF. DNA of the CDR3: TGTGCCAGCAGCCAAGGGCTAGCGGGAGTTGGCACAGATACGCAGTATTTT.

The table lists this clone with a few counts. The genes are TRBV2 and TRBJ2-3; possible D gene TRBD2, 6 bases. The CDR3 is made up of 14 amino acids. The ends were cut back, 4 bases at V and 0 bases at J, with 8 bases in the middle. Looked up from germline, CDR1 is SNHLY and CDR2 is FYNNEI. The CDR3 nucleotides are TGTGCCAGCAGTGGCGGGGTTAGCACAGATACGCAGTATTTT. Protein product: CASSGGVSTDTQYF. The full variable domain, rest sourced from reference TRBV2 and TRBJ2-3, is EPEVTQTPSHQVTQMGQEVILRCVPISNHLYFYWYRQILGQKVEFLVSFYNNEISEKSEIFDDQFSVERPDGSNFTLKIRSTKLEDSAMYFCASSGGVSTDTQYFGPGTRLTVL.